Presented here are 18 T cell receptor beta chains from one specimen sequenced in a study of cytomegalovirus exposure and HLA in healthy donors. Both 60 Vbeta primers and 13 Jbeta primers went into the PCR. Profiling relied on immunoSEQ multiplex PCR, and the TCRdb table lists in-frame clones only, not all of them. The sample lists 65,000 to 85,000 clones, under 85% occurring once. The sequencing sample was made of PBMCs. These receptors were obtained from a woman aged 35 to 49 in good health and CMV-seropositive.

The chain has TRBV21-1 and TRBJ2-7; TRBD1 is the table's D call and was not checked against the DNA. TRBV21-1 is a known pseudogene. The CDR3 consists of 17 residues. The DNA of the CDR3 is TGTGCCAGCAGCAAAGGGGACGGGGACAGTCCTCTGAACGAGCAGTACTTC. Translated: CASSKGDGDSPLNEQYF.

The chain has TRBV2 and TRBJ1-1, with D perhaps TRBD1 (5 bases). Between the trimmed V and J ends, which lost 4 bases and 0 bases, there was a span of 12 bases. The germline V gene encodes CDR1 SNHLY and CDR2 FYNNEI. The CDR3 consists of 15 residues. The CDR3 DNA is TGTGCCAGCAGTGGGGGGACTTATCTGAACACTGAAGCTTTCTTT. Its translation: CASSGGTYLNTEAFF.

This sequence joins TRBV6-1 and TRBJ2-7; D is possibly TRBD2 (6 bases). Germline V gene lookup returns CDR1 MNHNS and CDR2 SASEGT. V lost 4 bases to trimming and J lost 5 bases, with 15 bases between them. This CDR3 is 14 amino acids long. For the CDR3, the DNA is TGTGCCAGCAGTGGACTAGTCACTATTAACGAGCAGTACTTC. Translated: CASSGLVTINEQYF.

The V call is TRBV27, the J call TRBJ1-6, with 12 bases matching TRBD1. V shed 8 bases and J 10 bases; nucleotides not matched to a gene: 6. The CDR3 is made up of 14 amino acids. Per germline, CDR1 MNHEY and CDR2 SMNVEV (reference sequence). DNA for the CDR3: TGTGCCAGCGGTGGGACAGGGGGCAGGTCACCCCTCCACTTT. Translation: CASGGTGGRSPLHF.

A single count supports this clone. The chain carries TRBV7-9 and TRBJ1-2, with TRBD1 identical over 8 bases. CDR3 length: 14 residues. Germline V CDR1 and CDR2: SEHNR, FQNEAQ (reference sequence). The junction had 3 bases not matched to a gene; V was cut back by 2 bases and J by 4 bases. CDR3 protein: CASSLSTGVYGYTF. For the CDR3, the DNA is TGTGCCAGCAGCTTATCGACAGGGGTCTATGGCTACACCTTC.

The rearrangement links TRBV5-1 to TRBJ2-2; the match to TRBD2 covers 7 bases. Looked up from germline, CDR1 is SGHRS and CDR2 is YFSETQ. The CDR3 length is 15 residues. V lost 9 bases and J lost 6; bases outside the gene matches: 14. DNA for the CDR3: TGCGCCACCAAGACCGGACTAGTTAACTCCGGGGAGCTGTTTTTT. Protein sequence: CATKTGLVNSGELFF.

The chain recombines TRBV7-9 with TRBJ1-5; tentatively, D is TRBD1 (6 bases). Germline V gene data show CDR1 as SEHNR and CDR2 as FQNEAQ (reference sequence). Trimming shortened V by 6 bases and J by 7 bases, and 19 bases separated the two germline ends. The CDR3 covers 15 residues. This CDR3 is CASRGEGGAGQPQHF. CDR3 nucleotide sequence: TGTGCCAGCAGGGGGGAGGGGGGCGCGGGACAGCCCCAGCATTTT.

The chain carries TRBV5-1 and TRBJ2-1, with 8 bases identical to TRBD1. The CDR3 contains 15 residues. Germline-derived CDR1 and CDR2 are SGHRS and YFSETQ. After removal of 2 bases from V and 6 bases from J, the junction contained 7 bases not matched to a gene. The CDR3 nucleotides read TGCGCCAGCAGCTTTTTACAGGGGGGTTCCAATGAGCAGTTCTTC. It encodes CASSFLQGGSNEQFF.

Worth noting for this clone: Other DNA sequences in this specimen translate into the identical CDR3. The chain recombines TRBV5-1 with TRBJ2-5, with D hard to call. The germline CDR1 and CDR2 sequences are SGHRS and YFSETQ. The CDR3 spans 11 residues. V was pared by 3 bases and J by 2 bases, with 2 bases between. The CDR3 sequence: CASSSQETQYF. The CDR3 nucleotides read TGCGCCAGCAGCTCACAAGAGACCCAGTACTTC.

This chain joins TRBV18 and TRBJ2-7; 11 nucleotides agree with TRBD2. V lost 1 base to trimming and J lost 3 bases; unmatched junction nucleotides: 8. CDR1 is KGHSH, CDR2 LQKENI, per germline. This CDR3 is built from 17 residues. This CDR3 reads CASSPLPPLAGDYEQYF. CDR3 in DNA: TGTGCCAGCTCACCACTGCCCCCACTAGCGGGGGACTACGAGCAGTACTTC.

This rearrangement joins TRBV30 to TRBJ2-1; unclear D gene. This CDR3 region has 12 residues. The germline V gene encodes CDR1 GTSNPN and CDR2 SVGIG (reference sequence). Trimming pared 0 bases from V and 10 bases from J, leaving 10 bases between. CDR3: CAWSVLRKEQFF. The CDR3 DNA reads TGTGCCTGGAGTGTACTCAGGAAGGAGCAGTTCTTC.

The chain employs TRBV28 and TRBJ1-6, with a weak D call TRBD1 (5 bases). Germline V gives CDR1 MDHEN, CDR2 SYDVKM. The length of the CDR3 is 14 residues. The V end was cut by 5 bases, the J end by 5 bases, with 10 bases between. The CDR3 region has the DNA TGTGCCAGCAGTCTGACAGCTAATAATTCACCCCTCCACTTT. It translates to CASSLTANNSPLHF.

J is TRBJ2-6 and V is TRBV19; tentatively, D is TRBD2 (5 bases). V was pared by 9 bases and J by 1 base, with 13 bases between. CDR1 is LNHDA and CDR2 is SQIVND in the germline V gene (reference sequence). This CDR3 contains 15 residues. Here the CDR3 reads CASDPRTSGANVLTF. In DNA form, the CDR3 reads TGTGCCAGCGACCCCAGGACTTCTGGGGCCAACGTCCTGACTTTC.

The V and J genes are TRBV7-4 and TRBJ1-6; 9 nucleotides match TRBD1. V trimming: 5 bases; J trimming: 0 bases; junction bases outside the gene matches: 14. The V gene's germline CDR1 is SGHVT and CDR2 SQSDAQ. CDR3 length: 20 residues. The CDR3 sequence is CASSPRGGQGSVSYNSPLHF. As DNA, the CDR3 is TGTGCCAGCAGCCCTCGTGGGGGACAGGGAAGCGTCTCCTATAATTCACCCCTCCACTTT.

This sequence joins TRBV6-1 and TRBJ2-2; 9 positions agree with TRBD1. Germline trimming cut 6 bases from V and 6 bases from J; bases unmatched to any gene: 8. The CDR3 extends over 15 amino acids. CDR1 and CDR2 (germline): MNHNS, SASEGT. CDR3 amino acids: CASRPRQGVAGELFF. Written as DNA, the CDR3 is TGTGCCAGCAGACCTCGACAGGGGGTCGCCGGGGAGCTGTTTTTT.

The V and J genes are TRBV6-5 and TRBJ2-2, with D tentatively TRBD1 (5 bases). V was clipped by 0 bases and J by 2 bases, with 10 bases between them. Germline-derived CDR1 and CDR2 are MNHEY and SVGAGI. The CDR3 spans 16 residues. DNA for the CDR3: TGTGCCAGCAGTTACTCGGGGCAGTTCAACACCGGGGAGCTGTTTTTT. It specifies CASSYSGQFNTGELFF.

V is TRBV18 and J is TRBJ2-7; 15 bases map to TRBD2. Germline V gives CDR1 KGHSH, CDR2 LQKENI. This CDR3 is built from 16 residues. Losses at the gene ends were 3 bases for V and 6 bases for J; bases not matched to a gene: 6. The CDR3 coding sequence is TGTGCCAGCTCACCCCCGGGACTAGCGGGAGGTTTCGAGCAGTACTTC. Amino acids: CASSPPGLAGGFEQYF.

This clone has just a few counts. The chain joins TRBV30 to TRBJ1-1; 7 positions agree with TRBD1. The CDR3 extends over 15 amino acids. Germline V gene data show CDR1 as GTSNPN and CDR2 as SVGIG (reference sequence). V dropped 1 base and J dropped 0; count of bases not matched to a gene: 5. CDR3 DNA: TGTGCCTGGAGTGCCGTACAGGGGATGAACACTGAAGCTTTCTTT. It codes for CAWSAVQGMNTEAFF.